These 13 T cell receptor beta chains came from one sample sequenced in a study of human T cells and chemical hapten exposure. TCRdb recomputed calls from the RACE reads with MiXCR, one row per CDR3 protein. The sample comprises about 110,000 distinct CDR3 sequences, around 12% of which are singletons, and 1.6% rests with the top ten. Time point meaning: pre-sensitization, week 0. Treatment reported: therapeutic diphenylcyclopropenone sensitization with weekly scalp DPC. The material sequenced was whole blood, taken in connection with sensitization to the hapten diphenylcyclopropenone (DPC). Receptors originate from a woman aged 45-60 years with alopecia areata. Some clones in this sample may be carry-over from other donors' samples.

The CDR3 reads CASGQGNNQPQHF. As DNA, the CDR3 is TGTGCGTCGGGACAGGGTAACAATCAGCCCCAGCATTTT. The V call is TRBV7-2, the J call TRBJ1-5, with TRBD1 matching 9 bases. The CDR3 runs to 13 residues. Germline values: CDR1 SGHTA, CDR2 FQGNSA.

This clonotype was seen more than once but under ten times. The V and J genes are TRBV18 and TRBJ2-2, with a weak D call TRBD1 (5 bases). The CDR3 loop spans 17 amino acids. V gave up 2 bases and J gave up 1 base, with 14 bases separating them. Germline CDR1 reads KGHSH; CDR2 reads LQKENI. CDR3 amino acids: CASSPRFGQGNTGELFF. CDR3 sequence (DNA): TGTGCCAGCTCACCAAGGTTCGGGCAGGGGAACACCGGGGAGCTGTTTTTT.

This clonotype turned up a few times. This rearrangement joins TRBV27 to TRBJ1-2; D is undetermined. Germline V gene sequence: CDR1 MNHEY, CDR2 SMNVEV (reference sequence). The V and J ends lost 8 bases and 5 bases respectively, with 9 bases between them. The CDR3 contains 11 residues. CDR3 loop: CASRVGYGYTF. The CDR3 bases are TGTGCCAGCCGAGTAGGTTATGGCTACACCTTC.

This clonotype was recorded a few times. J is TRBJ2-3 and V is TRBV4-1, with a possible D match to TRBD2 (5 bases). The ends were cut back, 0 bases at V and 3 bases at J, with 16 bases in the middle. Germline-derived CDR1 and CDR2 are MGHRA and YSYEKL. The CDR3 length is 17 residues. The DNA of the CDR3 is TGCGCCAGCAGCCAAGACCCCACTAGAGCCTCGACAGATACGCAGTATTTT. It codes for CASSQDPTRASTDTQYF.

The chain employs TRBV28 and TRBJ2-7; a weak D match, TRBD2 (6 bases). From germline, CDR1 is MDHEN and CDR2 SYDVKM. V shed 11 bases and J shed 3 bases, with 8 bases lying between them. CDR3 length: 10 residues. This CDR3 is CAARGYEQYF. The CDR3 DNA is TGTGCCGCGCGGGGCTACGAGCAGTACTTC.

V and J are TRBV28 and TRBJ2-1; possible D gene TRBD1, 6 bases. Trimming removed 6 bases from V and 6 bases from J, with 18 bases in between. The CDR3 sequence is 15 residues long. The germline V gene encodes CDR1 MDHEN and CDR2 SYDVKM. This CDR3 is CASSFASGAPNEQFF. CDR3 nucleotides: TGTGCCAGCAGCTTCGCCTCAGGGGCCCCCAATGAGCAGTTCTTC.

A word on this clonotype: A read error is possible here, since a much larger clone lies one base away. Here the CDR3 DNA reads TGCAGCGTTCCCGGACCGGGAGAGCAGTACTTC. This sequence encodes CSVPGPGEQYF. The V call is TRBV29-1, the J call TRBJ2-7; the D gene is possibly TRBD2 (5 bases). Germline V gene lookup returns CDR1 SQVTM and CDR2 ANQGSEA. This CDR3 spans 11 amino acids. V was clipped by 5 bases and J by 7 bases, with 12 bases between them.

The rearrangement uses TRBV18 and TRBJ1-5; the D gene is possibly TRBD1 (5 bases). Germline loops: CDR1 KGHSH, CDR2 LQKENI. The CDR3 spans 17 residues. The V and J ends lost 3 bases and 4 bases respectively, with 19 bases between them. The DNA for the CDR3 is TGTGCCAGCTCACCCCTCCGGCAGGGCGGCCGGAATCAGCCCCAGCATTTT. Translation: CASSPLRQGGRNQPQHF.

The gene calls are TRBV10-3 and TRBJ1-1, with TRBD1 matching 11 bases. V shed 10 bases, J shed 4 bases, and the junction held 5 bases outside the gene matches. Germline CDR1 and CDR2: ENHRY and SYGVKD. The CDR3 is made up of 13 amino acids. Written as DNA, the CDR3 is TGTGCCACCGGGACAGGGGGTTTCACTGAAGCTTTCTTT. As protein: CATGTGGFTEAFF.

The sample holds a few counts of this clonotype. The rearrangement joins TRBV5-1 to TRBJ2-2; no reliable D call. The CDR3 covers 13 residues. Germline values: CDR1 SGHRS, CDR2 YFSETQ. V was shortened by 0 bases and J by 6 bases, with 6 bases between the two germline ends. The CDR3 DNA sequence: TGCGCCAGCAGCTTGGCTCCCTCCGGGGAGCTGTTTTTT. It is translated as CASSLAPSGELFF.

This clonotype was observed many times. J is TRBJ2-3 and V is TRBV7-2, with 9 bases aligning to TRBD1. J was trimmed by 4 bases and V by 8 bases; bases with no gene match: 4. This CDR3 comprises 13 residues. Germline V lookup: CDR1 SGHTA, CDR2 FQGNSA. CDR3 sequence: CASRRTGADTQYF. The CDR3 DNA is TGTGCCAGCCGGAGGACAGGGGCAGATACGCAGTATTTT.

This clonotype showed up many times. CDR3 sequence reads: CASSLVGDVSGELFF. CDR3 coding DNA: TGTGCCAGCAGCTTAGTCGGGGACGTGTCTGGGGAGCTGTTTTTT. This chain links TRBV7-2 with TRBJ2-2, with D possibly being TRBD1 or TRBD2 (5 bases each). Trimming took off 1 base at V and 8 bases at J, with 14 bases between the two ends. The germline gives CDR1 SGHTA, CDR2 FQGNSA. The CDR3 length is 15 residues.

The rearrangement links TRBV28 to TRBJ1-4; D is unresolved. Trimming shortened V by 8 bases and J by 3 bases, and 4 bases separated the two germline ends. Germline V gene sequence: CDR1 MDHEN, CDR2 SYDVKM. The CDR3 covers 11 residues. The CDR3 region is CASLANEKLFF. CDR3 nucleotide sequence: TGTGCCAGCTTGGCTAATGAAAAACTGTTTTTT.